This T cell receptor beta chain was recovered during a study of blood T cell repertoires in COVID-19. Method: immunoSEQ multiplex PCR; TCRdb's copy keeps in-frame clones and lacks some. The sample has about 250,000 clones, approximately 80% seen once. V was clipped by 4 bases and J by 5 bases; unmatched bases: 11. Germline V gene data show CDR1 as SGHRS and CDR2 as YFSETQ. This CDR3 is 15 amino acids long. This sequence was found in a man between 35 and 55 years old who had been exposed to COVID-19. The chain is built from TRBV5-1 and TRBJ2-7, with TRBD2 matching over 8 bases. Sequencing input: PBMCs or T cells enriched from blood (not recorded which). This CDR3 reads CASSLVSGSDNEQYF. In nucleotides, the CDR3 is TGCGCCAGCAGCCTGGTAAGCGGGAGTGATAACGAGCAGTACTTC.